This T cell receptor (beta chain) was documented in a study of T cell responses to AZD1222 COVID-19 vaccine. The ends were cut back, 6 bases at V and 5 bases at J, with 17 bases in the middle. There are 15 residues in the CDR3. Per germline, CDR1 MNHEY and CDR2 SMNVEV (reference sequence). TCRdb keeps only in-frame clones here, not all; method: immunoSEQ multiplex PCR. This sample yields tens of thousands of clones, of which more than 85% are seen a single time; 6.5% to 10% belongs to the top ten. Study-level results: Only 5 or 6 individuals given AZD1222 were seropositive at baseline.

Worth noting for this clone: Its antigen is as yet unknown.

The chain employs TRBV27 and TRBJ1-5; D is perhaps TRBD1 (5 bases). This receptor was obtained from an adult who received the AZD1222 COVID-19 vaccine. Source: peripheral blood, taken 28 days after the second AZD1222 dose. This CDR3 reads CASSAGTRNDQPQHF. For the CDR3, the DNA is TGTGCCAGCAGCGCCGGGACTAGGAACGATCAGCCCCAGCATTTT.